The 6 T cell receptor beta chains below were found in one sample sequenced in a study of a mutant IDH1 vaccine in newly diagnosed glioma. These receptors lack a known antigen. Time point noted: week 5, during vaccination. Mutant IDH1 20-mer peptide, at 300 ug, made up each vaccine dose, with topical imiquimod. Produced via immunoSEQ multiplex PCR; TCRdb's table is partial and in-frame only. The sample contains about 38,000 clones, about four fifths of which appear only once. Sequenced material: PBMCs, taken from a glioma patient whose treatment included an IDH1 peptide vaccine. These receptors all come from a man aged 40-49 years with glioma.

The chain combines TRBV13 with TRBJ1-1; D remains ambiguous. Looked up from germline, CDR1 is PRHDT and CDR2 is FYEKMQ (reference sequence). V was shortened by 1 base and J by 4 bases, with 10 bases between the two germline ends. The CDR3 covers 14 residues. The chain's CDR3 is CASSLAGWVTEAFF. For the CDR3, the DNA is TGTGCCAGCAGCTTAGCGGGGTGGGTCACTGAAGCTTTCTTT.

The chain links TRBV9 to TRBJ1-1, with D perhaps TRBD1 (6 bases). This CDR3 is built from 15 residues. Germline CDR1 and CDR2: SGDLS and YYNGEE. V dropped 3 bases and J dropped 5 bases, with 17 bases sitting between them. The CDR3 protein is CASSGSTPRGTEAFF. CDR3 in DNA: TGTGCCAGCAGCGGGTCGACGCCAAGGGGGACTGAAGCTTTCTTT.

CDR3 DNA sequence: TGTGCCAGCAGTTACCGCGGGACTAGCCGAGTACATGAGCAGTTCTTC. It encodes CASSYRGTSRVHEQFF. This chain connects TRBV6-6 to TRBJ2-1; 9 bases agree with TRBD2. This CDR3 is 16 amino acids long. In germline, CDR1 is MNHNY, CDR2 SVGAGI (reference sequence). The ends lost 2 bases at V and 8 bases at J; junction bases unmatched: 10.

The chain uses TRBV18 and TRBJ2-7; tentatively, D is TRBD2 (5 bases). V lost 0 bases and J 2 bases, leaving 8 bases between the germline ends. This CDR3 is built from 14 residues. Germline V gene lookup returns CDR1 KGHSH and CDR2 LQKENI. The CDR3 loop reads CASSPPSGTYEQYF. The CDR3 region has the DNA TGTGCCAGCTCACCACCGTCCGGGACCTACGAGCAGTACTTC. The complete variable domain, with remaining parts taken from reference TRBV18 and TRBJ2-7, reads NAGVMQNPRHLVRRRGQEARLRCSPMKGHSHVYWYRQLPEEGLKFMVYLQKENIIDESGMPKERFSAEFPKEGPSILRIQQVVRGDSAAYFCASSPPSGTYEQYFGPGTRLTVT.

Written as DNA, the CDR3 is TGTGCCAGCAGCTTAGCACCCACTATTAACACTGAAGCTTTCTTT. It yields the protein CASSLAPTINTEAFF. The V and J genes are TRBV7-9 and TRBJ1-1; D gene unclear. The CDR3 has 15 residues. Germline loops: CDR1 SEHNR, CDR2 FQNEAQ (reference sequence). V gave up 0 bases and J gave up 2 bases, with 10 bases separating them.

This clone was counted between two and nine times. The chain carries TRBV2 and TRBJ2-5; TRBD1 is a possible D gene (5 bases). Trimming removed 6 bases from V and 7 bases from J, with 15 bases in between. Germline CDR1 is SNHLY and CDR2 is FYNNEI. The CDR3 runs 13 residues. In DNA form, the CDR3 reads TGTGCCAGCAGGGCGATTCACCAGGGGACCCAGTACTTC. The encoded protein is CASRAIHQGTQYF.